Presented here are 5 T cell receptor beta chains from one specimen sequenced in a study of blood T cell repertoires in COVID-19. The protocol was immunoSEQ multiplex PCR, while the TCRdb copy is restricted to in-frame clones and leaves out a portion. The table lists around 500,000 clones, over 75% of them singletons, with about 3.2% in the top ten. Sequencing was done on a sample of peripheral blood. These receptor sequences come from a human donor in a cohort sampled during active COVID-19.

V is TRBV19 and J is TRBJ2-5, with 12 bases lining up with TRBD1. V lost 4 bases, J lost 5 bases, and 2 bases stayed unmatched. The CDR3 runs to 14 residues. Per the germline V gene, CDR1 is LNHDA and CDR2 is SQIVND (reference sequence). The CDR3 sequence is CASSTGTGGETQYF. The CDR3 DNA is TGTGCCAGTAGTACCGGGACAGGGGGCGAGACCCAGTACTTC.

The J gene is TRBJ2-7, the V gene TRBV3-1 (or the pseudogene TRBV3-2); perhaps TRBD2 as D (5 bases). Germline CDR1 is LGHDT and CDR2 is YNNKEL (reference sequence). The V end was cut by 4 bases, the J end by 5 bases, with 18 bases between. This CDR3 comprises 15 residues. The chain's CDR3 is CASSPAAASGNEQYF. DNA of the CDR3: TGTGCCAGCAGCCCCGCGGCGGCCTCGGGGAACGAGCAGTACTTC.

This clone was counted a few times. This chain joins TRBV3-1 (or the pseudogene TRBV3-2) and TRBJ1-2; no clear D. Per the germline V gene, CDR1 is LGHDT and CDR2 is YNNKEL (reference sequence). This CDR3 has 14 amino acids. V shed 0 bases and J shed 7 bases, with 12 bases lying between them. The DNA for the CDR3 is TGTGCCAGCAGCCAAGATCCAAGGGCGGGTGGCTACACCTTC. Translation: CASSQDPRAGGYTF.

The rearrangement links TRBV3-1 (or the pseudogene TRBV3-2) to TRBJ1-1, with TRBD1 as a possible D gene (6 bases). Per germline, CDR1 LGHDT and CDR2 YNNKEL (reference sequence). V gave up 1 base and J gave up 4 bases, with 10 bases separating them. This CDR3 spans 14 amino acids. CDR3 loop: CASSQVGRGTEAFF. The DNA for the CDR3 is TGTGCCAGCAGCCAAGTAGGCAGGGGCACTGAAGCTTTCTTT.

V is TRBV12-3 or TRBV12-4 and J is TRBJ2-5, with a tentative D call TRBD2 (6 bases). V was cut by 8 bases and J by 2 bases, with 12 bases left in between. This CDR3 has 13 residues. The CDR3 is CASGRDSQETQYF. In DNA, the CDR3 is TGTGCCAGCGGGCGGGACTCGCAAGAGACCCAGTACTTC.